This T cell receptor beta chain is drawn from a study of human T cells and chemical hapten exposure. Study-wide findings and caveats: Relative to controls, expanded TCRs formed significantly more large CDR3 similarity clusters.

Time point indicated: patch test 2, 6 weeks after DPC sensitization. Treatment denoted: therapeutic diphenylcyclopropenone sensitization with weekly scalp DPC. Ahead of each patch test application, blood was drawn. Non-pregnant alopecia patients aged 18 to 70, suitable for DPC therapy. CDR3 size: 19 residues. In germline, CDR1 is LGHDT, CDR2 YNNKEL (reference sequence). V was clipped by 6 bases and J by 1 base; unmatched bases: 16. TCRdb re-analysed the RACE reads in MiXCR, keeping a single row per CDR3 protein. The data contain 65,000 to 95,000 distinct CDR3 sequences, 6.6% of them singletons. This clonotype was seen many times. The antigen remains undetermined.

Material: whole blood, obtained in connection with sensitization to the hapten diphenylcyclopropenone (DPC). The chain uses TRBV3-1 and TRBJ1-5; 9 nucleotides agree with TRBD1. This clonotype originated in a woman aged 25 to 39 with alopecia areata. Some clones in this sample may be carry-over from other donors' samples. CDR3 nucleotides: TGTGCCAGCAGTCCTTCTCAGGGACAGGGAGGATTGAGCAATCAGCCCCAGCATTTT. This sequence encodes CASSPSQGQGGLSNQPQHF.